This is a list of T cell receptor beta chains from one sample in a study of shared clonotypes between healthy human individuals. Clones were sequenced by immunoSEQ multiplex PCR, and TCRdb holds only the in-frame ones, with some missing. The repertoire includes over 850,000 clones, approximately 80% of them detected once, and 0.55% to 0.7% sits in the top ten. The specimen sequenced was memory CD4+ T cells from PBMCs. The receptor set was obtained from a man aged 18-30 years in good health. Some clones in this sample may be carry-over from other donors' samples. CDR3s include the opening cysteine and the closing phenylalanine or tryptophan. D genes are given only for firm matches. Clone sizes are given selectively: once, few, many, or a class where the clone is expanded.

>once|-|TRBJ1-2|TRBV15
TGTGCCACCAGCGAAGTGCTGGGGGGGACCTATGGCTACACCTTC
CATSEVLGGTYGYTF
>-|TRBD1|TRBJ1-2|TRBV27
TGTGCCAGCAGGATCCAGACAGGGGTGGGTGGCTACACCTTC
CASRIQTGVGGYTF
>once|TRBD2|TRBJ2-3|TRBV7-3
TGTGCCAGCAGCTTAACTAGCGGGAGTGCAGATACGCAGTATTTT
CASSLTSGSADTQYF
>-|TRBD2|TRBJ2-5|TRBV5-6
TGTGCCAGCAGCGCGGGACTAGGGATGGAGACCCAGTACTTC
CASSAGLGMETQYF
>many|-|TRBJ2-2|TRBV5-1
TGCGCCAGCAGCGGGTATGGACAGAACACCGGGGAGCTGTTTTTT
CASSGYGQNTGELFF
>-|TRBD2|TRBJ2-2|TRBV19
TGTGCCAGTAGCCCAATAGGGACTAGTCGGGAGGAGCTGTTTTTT
CASSPIGTSREELFF
>few|-|TRBJ1-1|TRBV6-5
TGTGCCAGCAGCCGGGACATCCTGAACACTGAAGCTTTCTTT
CASSRDILNTEAFF
>-|TRBD1|TRBJ1-5|TRBV19
TGTGCCAGTAGTGTAGGGGGCCATCAGCCCCAGCATTTT
CASSVGGHQPQHF
>-|TRBD2|TRBJ2-5|TRBV5-4
TGTGCCAGCAGCTTGTCGGCGGGAGAGGGAGAGACCCAGTACTTC
CASSLSAGEGETQYF
>-|-|TRBJ2-2|TRBV11-2
TGTGCCAGCAGCCCCCCCCTTGGCGGGACAAACACCGGGGAGCTGTTTTTT
CASSPPLGGTNTGELFF
>-|TRBD2|TRBJ2-2|TRBV30
TGTGCCTGGGGCGTAAAGTACGGGGGAGGGTTAGCCGGGGAGCTGTTTTTT
CAWGVKYGGGLAGELFF
>-|-|TRBJ2-1|TRBV5-8
TGTGCCAGCAGCTTCCGAGGTGGGGGGTACAATGAGCAGTTCTTC
CASSFRGGGYNEQFF
>-|-|TRBJ2-3|TRBV9
TGTGCCAGCAGCCCTACCTTTGCTCCCACCACAGATACGCAGTATTTT
CASSPTFAPTTDTQYF
>-|-|TRBJ1-5|TRBV28
TGTGCCAGCAGTCCAAACGTTTGGGGGGCTGCTCAGCCCCAGCATTTT
CASSPNVWGAAQPQHF
>-|-|TRBJ2-3|TRBV19
TGTGCCAGTAGTGCTGGACTCGTAAGAGGAGATACGCAGTATTTT
CASSAGLVRGDTQYF
>few|-|TRBJ2-2|TRBV2
TGTGCCAGCAGTGGGGGACTGAACACCGGGGAGCTGTTTTTT
CASSGGLNTGELFF
>-|-|TRBJ1-5|TRBV7-2
TGTGCCAGCAGCGAGCAGGGGTGGAATCAGCCCCAGCATTTT
CASSEQGWNQPQHF
>-|-|TRBJ1-5|TRBV5-1
TGCGCCAGCAGCTTGTTCGGAGGTCAGCCCCAGCATTTT
CASSLFGGQPQHF
>-|-|TRBJ1-5|TRBV28
TGTGCCAGCGCCTTGTCCGATCAGCCCCAGCATTTT
CASALSDQPQHF
>-|-|TRBJ2-2|TRBV25-1
TGTGCCAGCAGCCGGTGGCGGGCGAACACCGGGGAGCTGTTTTTT
CASSRWRANTGELFF
>-|TRBD1|TRBJ1-4|TRBV30
TGTGCCTGGAGTCCCGGGACAGGGGAAGAAAAACTGTTTTTT
CAWSPGTGEEKLFF
>-|-|TRBJ1-3|TRBV4-3
TGCGCCAGCAGCCAAGATGTCTGGACAAACTCTGGAAACACCATATATTTT
CASSQDVWTNSGNTIYF
>-|TRBD1|TRBJ2-5|TRBV6-6
TGTGCCAGCAGTTTCCCGGGACAGGGCTCGGGAGAGACCCAGTACTTC
CASSFPGQGSGETQYF
>-|-|TRBJ2-2|TRBV7-9
TGTGCCAGCAGCTTAGTTCCGCCACCGGAGCTGTTTTTT
CASSLVPPPELFF
>-|-|TRBJ2-7|TRBV5-6
TGTGCCAGCAGCTGGCTTGGACAGAACGGCTACGAGCAGTACTTC
CASSWLGQNGYEQYF
>-|-|TRBJ1-2|TRBV27
TGTGCCAGCAGTTCCCCTCGCAGGGGCGATTATGGCTACACCTTC
CASSSPRRGDYGYTF
>-|-|TRBJ2-3|TRBV19
TGTGCCAGTAGTACACGCACAGATACGCAGTATTTT
CASSTRTDTQYF
>few|-|TRBJ1-2|TRBV11-2
TGTGCCAGCAGCTGGGGTAGGAACTATGGCTACACCTTC
CASSWGRNYGYTF
>-|-|TRBJ1-2|TRBV7-2
TGTGCCAGCAGCTTACGACGGCCTATTAACTATGGCTACACCTTC
CASSLRRPINYGYTF
>-|-|TRBJ2-2|TRBV28
TGTGCCAGCAGTTTGGGCGGGTCCACCGGGGAGCTGTTTTTT
CASSLGGSTGELFF
>-|TRBD1|TRBJ2-3|TRBV28
TGTGCCAGCAGTTCCCCGGGACAGGGCACAGATACGCAGTATTTT
CASSSPGQGTDTQYF
>-|-|TRBJ2-7|TRBV5-1
TGCGCCAGCAGCTTGGAAGGGTTATCCTACTACTACGAGCAGTACTTC
CASSLEGLSYYYEQYF
>-|-|TRBJ2-1|TRBV28
TGTGCCAGCAGCGGCCGGGAGAACGAGCAGTTCTTC
CASSGRENEQFF
>-|-|TRBJ1-1|TRBV18
TGTGCCAGCTCACCACCGGCAGGGAGGAACACTGAAGCTTTCTTT
CASSPPAGRNTEAFF